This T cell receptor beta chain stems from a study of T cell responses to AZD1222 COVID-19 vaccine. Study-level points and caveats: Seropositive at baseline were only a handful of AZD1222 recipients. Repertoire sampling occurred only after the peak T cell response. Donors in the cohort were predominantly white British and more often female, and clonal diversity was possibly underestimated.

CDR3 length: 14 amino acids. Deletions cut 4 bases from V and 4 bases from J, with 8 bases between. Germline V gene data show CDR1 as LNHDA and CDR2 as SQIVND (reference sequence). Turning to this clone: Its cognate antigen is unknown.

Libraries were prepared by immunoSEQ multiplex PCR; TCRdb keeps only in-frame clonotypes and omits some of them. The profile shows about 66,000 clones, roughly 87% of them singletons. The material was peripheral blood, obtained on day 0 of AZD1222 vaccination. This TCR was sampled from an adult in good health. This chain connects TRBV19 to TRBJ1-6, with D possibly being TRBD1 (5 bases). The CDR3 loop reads CASSRTFYNSPLHF. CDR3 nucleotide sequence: TGTGCCAGTAGTAGGACATTTTATAATTCACCCCTCCACTTT.